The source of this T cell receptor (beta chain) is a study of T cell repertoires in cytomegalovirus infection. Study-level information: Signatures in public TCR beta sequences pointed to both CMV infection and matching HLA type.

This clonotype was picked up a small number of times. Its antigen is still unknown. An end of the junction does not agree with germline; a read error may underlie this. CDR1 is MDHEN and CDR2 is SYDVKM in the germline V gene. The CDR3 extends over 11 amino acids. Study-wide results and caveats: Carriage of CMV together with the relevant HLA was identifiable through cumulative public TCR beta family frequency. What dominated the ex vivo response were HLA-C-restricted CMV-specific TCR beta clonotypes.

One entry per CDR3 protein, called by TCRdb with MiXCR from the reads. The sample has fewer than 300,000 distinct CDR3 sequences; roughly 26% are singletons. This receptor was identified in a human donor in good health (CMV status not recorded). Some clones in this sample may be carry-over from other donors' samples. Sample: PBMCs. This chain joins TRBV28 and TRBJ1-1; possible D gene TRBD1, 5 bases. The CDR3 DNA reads TGTGCCAGCAGTTTTCTCGGGCAGGGCTACTTT. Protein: CASSFLGQGYF.